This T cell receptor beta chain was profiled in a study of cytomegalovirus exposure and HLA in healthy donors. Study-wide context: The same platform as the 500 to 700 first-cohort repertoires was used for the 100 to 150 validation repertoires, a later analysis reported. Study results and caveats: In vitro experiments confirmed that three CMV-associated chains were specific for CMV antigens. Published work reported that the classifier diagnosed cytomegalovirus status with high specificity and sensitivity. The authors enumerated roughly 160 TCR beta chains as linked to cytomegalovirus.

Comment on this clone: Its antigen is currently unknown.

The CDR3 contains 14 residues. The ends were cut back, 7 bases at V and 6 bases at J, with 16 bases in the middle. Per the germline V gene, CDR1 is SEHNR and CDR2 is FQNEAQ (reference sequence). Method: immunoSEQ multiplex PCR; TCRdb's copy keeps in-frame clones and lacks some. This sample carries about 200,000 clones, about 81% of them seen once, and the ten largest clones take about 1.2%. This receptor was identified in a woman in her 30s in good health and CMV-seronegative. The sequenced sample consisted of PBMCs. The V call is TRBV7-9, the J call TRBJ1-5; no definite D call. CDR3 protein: CASTPSGVLQPQHF. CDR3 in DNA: TGTGCCAGCACCCCCTCCGGGGTCCTTCAGCCCCAGCATTTT.